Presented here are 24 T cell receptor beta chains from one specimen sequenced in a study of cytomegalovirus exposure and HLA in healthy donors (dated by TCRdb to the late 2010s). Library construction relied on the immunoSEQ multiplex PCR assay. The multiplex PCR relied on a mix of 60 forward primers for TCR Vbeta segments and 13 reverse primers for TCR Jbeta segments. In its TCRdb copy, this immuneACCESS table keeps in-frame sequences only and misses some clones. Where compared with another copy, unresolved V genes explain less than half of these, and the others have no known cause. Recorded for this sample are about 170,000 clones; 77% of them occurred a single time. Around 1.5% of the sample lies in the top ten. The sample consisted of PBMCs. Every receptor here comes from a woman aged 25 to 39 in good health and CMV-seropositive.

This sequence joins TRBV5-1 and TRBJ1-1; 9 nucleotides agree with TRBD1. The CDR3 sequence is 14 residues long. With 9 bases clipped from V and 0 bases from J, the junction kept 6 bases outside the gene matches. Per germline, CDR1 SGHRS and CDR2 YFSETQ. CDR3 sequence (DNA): TGCGCCACAGGGACAGGGACTTTGAACACTGAAGCTTTCTTT. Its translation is CATGTGTLNTEAFF.

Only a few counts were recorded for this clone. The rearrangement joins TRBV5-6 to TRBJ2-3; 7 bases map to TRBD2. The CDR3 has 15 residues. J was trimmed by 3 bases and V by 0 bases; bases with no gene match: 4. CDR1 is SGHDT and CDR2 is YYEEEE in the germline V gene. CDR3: CASSLVRGITDTQYF. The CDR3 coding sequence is TGTGCCAGCAGCTTGGTGCGGGGGATAACAGATACGCAGTATTTT. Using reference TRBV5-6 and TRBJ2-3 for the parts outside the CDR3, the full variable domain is DAGVTQSPTHLIKTRGQQVTLRCSPKSGHDTVSWYQQALGQGPQFIFQYYEEEERQRGNFPDRFSGHQFPNYSSELNVNALLLGDSALYLCASSLVRGITDTQYFGPGTRLTVL.

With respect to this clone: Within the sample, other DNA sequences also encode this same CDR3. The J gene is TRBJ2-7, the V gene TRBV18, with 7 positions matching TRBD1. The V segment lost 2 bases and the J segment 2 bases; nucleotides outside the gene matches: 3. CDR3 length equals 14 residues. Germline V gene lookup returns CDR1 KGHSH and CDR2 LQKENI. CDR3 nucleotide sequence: TGTGCCAGCTCACCAGGGCAGGGGGCCTACGAGCAGTACTTC. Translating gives CASSPGQGAYEQYF.

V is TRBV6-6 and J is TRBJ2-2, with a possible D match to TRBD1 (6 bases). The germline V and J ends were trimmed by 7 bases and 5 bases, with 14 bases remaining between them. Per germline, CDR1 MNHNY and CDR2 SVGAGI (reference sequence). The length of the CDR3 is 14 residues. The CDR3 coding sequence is TGTGCCAGCAACCCGACAGGCGGTACCGGGGAGCTGTTTTTT. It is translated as CASNPTGGTGELFF.

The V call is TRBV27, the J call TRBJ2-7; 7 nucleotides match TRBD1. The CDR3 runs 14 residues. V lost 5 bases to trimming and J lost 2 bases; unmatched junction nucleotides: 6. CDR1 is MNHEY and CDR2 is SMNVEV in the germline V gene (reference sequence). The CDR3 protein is CASSPYQGAYEQYF. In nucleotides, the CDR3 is TGTGCCAGCAGTCCCTATCAGGGGGCCTACGAGCAGTACTTC.

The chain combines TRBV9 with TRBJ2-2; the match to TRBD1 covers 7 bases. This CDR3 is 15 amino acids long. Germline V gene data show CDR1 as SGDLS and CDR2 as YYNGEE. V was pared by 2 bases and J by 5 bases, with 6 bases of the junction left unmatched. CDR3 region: CASSVTGWGTGELFF. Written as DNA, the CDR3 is TGTGCCAGCAGCGTGACAGGGTGGGGGACCGGGGAGCTGTTTTTT.

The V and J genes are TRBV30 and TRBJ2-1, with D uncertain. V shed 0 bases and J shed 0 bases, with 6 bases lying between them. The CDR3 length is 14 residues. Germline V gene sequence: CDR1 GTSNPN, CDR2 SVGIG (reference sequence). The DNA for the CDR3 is TGTGCCTGGAGTGTACGGGTCTCCTACAATGAGCAGTTCTTC. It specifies CAWSVRVSYNEQFF.

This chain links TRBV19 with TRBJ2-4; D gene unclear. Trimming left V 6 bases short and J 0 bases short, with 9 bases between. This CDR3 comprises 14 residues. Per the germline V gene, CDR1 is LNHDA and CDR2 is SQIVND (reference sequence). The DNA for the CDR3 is TGTGCCAGTAGCCAACAGATAGCCAAAAACATTCAGTACTTC. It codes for CASSQQIAKNIQYF.

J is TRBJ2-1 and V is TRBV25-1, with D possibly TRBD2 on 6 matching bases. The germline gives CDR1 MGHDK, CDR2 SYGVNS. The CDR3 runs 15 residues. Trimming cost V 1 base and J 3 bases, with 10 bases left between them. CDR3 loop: CASSEFGTGYNEQFF. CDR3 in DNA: TGTGCCAGCAGTGAATTTGGGACTGGCTACAATGAGCAGTTCTTC.

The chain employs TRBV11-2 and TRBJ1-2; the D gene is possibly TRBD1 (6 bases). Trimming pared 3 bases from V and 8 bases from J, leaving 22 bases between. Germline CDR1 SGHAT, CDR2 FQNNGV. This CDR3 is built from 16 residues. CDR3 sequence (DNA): TGTGCCAGCAGCTTTACCGGGACATCTTACGTTTACGGCTACACCTTC. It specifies CASSFTGTSYVYGYTF.

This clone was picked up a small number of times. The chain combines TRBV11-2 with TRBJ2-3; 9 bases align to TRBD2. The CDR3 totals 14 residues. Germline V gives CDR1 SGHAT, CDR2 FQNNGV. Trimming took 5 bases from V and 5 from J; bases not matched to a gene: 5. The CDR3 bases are TGTGCCAGCAGCCAGCGGGAGGATCGAGATACGCAGTATTTT. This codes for CASSQREDRDTQYF.

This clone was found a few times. CDR3 loop: CASSLIAGPGGYTF. The CDR3 DNA sequence: TGTGCCAGCAGTTTAATCGCAGGACCGGGAGGCTACACCTTC. The chain combines TRBV28 with TRBJ1-2; D ambiguous. Germline lookup yields CDR1 MDHEN and CDR2 SYDVKM. V lost 2 bases to trimming and J lost 8 bases, with 15 bases between them. The CDR3 is made up of 14 amino acids.

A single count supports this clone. The CDR3 reads CASSLSQGNTGELFF. For the CDR3, the DNA is TGTGCCAGCAGCTTATCACAGGGTAACACCGGGGAGCTGTTTTTT. J is TRBJ2-2 and V is TRBV7-7, with D possibly TRBD1 on 6 matching bases. Trimming left V 2 bases short and J 2 bases short, with 9 bases between. Germline V lookup: CDR1 SSHAT, CDR2 FNYEAQ (reference sequence). The CDR3 totals 15 residues. The complete variable domain, with remaining parts taken from reference TRBV7-7 and TRBJ2-2, reads GAGVSQSPRYKVTKRGQDVTLRCDPISSHATLYWYQQALGQGPEFLTYFNYEAQPDKSGLPSDRFSAERPEGSISTLTIQRTEQRDSAMYRCASSLSQGNTGELFFGEGSRLTVL.

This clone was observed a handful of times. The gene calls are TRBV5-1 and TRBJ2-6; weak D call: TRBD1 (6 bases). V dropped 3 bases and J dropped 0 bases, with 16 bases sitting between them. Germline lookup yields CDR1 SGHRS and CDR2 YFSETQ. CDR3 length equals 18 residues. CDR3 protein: CASSSAGTLLSGANVLTF. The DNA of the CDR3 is TGCGCCAGCAGCTCGGCCGGGACACTCCTCTCTGGGGCCAACGTCCTGACTTTC.

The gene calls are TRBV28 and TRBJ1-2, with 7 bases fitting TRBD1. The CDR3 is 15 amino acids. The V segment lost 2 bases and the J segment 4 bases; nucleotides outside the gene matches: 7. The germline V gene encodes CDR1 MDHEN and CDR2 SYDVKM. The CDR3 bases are TGTGCCAGCAGTTTAAGAGGGGGCGATTTCTATGGCTACACCTTC. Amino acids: CASSLRGGDFYGYTF.

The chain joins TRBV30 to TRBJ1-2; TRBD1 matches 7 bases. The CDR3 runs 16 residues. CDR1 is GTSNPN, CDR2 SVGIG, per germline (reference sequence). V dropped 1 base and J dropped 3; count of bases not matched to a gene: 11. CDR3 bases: TGTGCCTGGAGTGGGAATGAGGCCAGGGGGTACTATGGCTACACCTTC. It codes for CAWSGNEARGYYGYTF.

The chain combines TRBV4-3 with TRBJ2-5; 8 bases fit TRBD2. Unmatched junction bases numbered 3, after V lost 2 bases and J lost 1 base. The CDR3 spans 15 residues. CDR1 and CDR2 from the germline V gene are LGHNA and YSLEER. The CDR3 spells CASSQQTSGQETQYF. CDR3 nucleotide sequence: TGCGCCAGCAGCCAACAAACTAGCGGCCAAGAGACCCAGTACTTC.

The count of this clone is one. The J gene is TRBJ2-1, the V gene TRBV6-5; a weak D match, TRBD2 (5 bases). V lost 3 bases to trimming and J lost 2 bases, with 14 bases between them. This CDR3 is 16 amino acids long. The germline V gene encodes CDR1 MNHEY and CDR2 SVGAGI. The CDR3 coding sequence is TGTGCCAGCAGTTATTCCTGGGGAGAGACCTACAATGAGCAGTTCTTC. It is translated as CASSYSWGETYNEQFF.

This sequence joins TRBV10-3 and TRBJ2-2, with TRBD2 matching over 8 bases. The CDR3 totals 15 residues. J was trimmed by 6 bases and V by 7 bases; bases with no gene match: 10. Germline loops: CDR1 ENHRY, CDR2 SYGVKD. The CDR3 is CAINQAGEAAGELFF. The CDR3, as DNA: TGTGCCATCAACCAAGCGGGAGAAGCGGCCGGGGAGCTGTTTTTT.

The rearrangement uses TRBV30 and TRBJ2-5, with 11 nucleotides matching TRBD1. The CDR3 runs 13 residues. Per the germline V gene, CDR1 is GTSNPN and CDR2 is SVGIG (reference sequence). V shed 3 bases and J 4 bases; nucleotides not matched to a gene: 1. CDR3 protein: CAWSGTGGETQYF. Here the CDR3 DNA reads TGTGCCTGGAGCGGGACAGGGGGAGAGACCCAGTACTTC.

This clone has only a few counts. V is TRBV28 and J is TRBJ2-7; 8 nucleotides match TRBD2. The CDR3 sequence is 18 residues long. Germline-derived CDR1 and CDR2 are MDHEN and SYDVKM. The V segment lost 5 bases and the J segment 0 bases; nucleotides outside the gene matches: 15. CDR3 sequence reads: CASSPYLAGGGSSYEQYF. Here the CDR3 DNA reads TGTGCCAGCAGTCCCTATCTCGCGGGGGGCGGGAGCTCCTACGAGCAGTACTTC. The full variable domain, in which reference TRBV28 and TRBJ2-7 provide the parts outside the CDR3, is DVKVTQSSRYLVKRTGEKVFLECVQDMDHENMFWYRQDPGLGLRLIYFSYDVKMKEKGDIPEGYSVSREKKERFSLILESASTNQTSMYLCASSPYLAGGGSSYEQYFGPGTRLTVT.

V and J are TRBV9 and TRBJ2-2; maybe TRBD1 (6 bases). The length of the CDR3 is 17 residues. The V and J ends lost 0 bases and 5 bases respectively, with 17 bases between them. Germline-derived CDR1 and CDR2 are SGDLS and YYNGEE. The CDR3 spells CASSVAGVGAGTGELFF. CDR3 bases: TGTGCCAGCAGCGTAGCCGGGGTGGGGGCTGGGACCGGGGAGCTGTTTTTT.

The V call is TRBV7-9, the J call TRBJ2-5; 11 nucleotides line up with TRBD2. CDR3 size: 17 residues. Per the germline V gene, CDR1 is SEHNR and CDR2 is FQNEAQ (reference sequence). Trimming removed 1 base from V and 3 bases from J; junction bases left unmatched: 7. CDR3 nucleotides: TGTGCCAGCAGCTTAGGCCTAGCGGGAGGAATGGAAGAGACCCAGTACTTC. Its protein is CASSLGLAGGMEETQYF.

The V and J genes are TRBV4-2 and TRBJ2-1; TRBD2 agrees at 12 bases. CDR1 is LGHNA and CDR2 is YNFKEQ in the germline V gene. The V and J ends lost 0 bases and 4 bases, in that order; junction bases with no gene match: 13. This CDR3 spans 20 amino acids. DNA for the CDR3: TGTGCCAGCAGCCAAGATAATCCCCCTAGCGGGAGGGAAACTTACAATGAGCAGTTCTTC. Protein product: CASSQDNPPSGRETYNEQFF.